This TCR beta chain was identified during a study of CD8 T cells in ankylosing spondylitis. Findings and caveats of the study: As reported, disease-linked clones showed significant enrichment in matched ankylosing spondylitis synovial fluid. Ankylosing spondylitis blood appeared to carry a characteristic TCR beta motif of roughly eight highly homologous variants. In synovial fluid and blood from reactive arthritis, some motif variants were previously reported.

Construction of TCR beta libraries was performed using quantitative 5'-RACE with molecular barcodes. MiXCR, applied by TCRdb to the 5' RACE reads, yields one record per CDR3 protein. The sample lists some 150,000 distinct CDR3 sequences; about an eighth were seen once. CDR1 is SQVTM, CDR2 ANQGSEA, per germline. CDR3 length equals 11 residues. Trimming removed 4 bases at V and 1 base at J, with 3 bases between. This clonotype was recorded at least ten times. Its antigen is still unknown. This chain joins TRBV29-1 and TRBJ2-3, with D hard to call. Sequenced sample: blood, either unsorted or a sorted T cell fraction (not recorded which). The receptor was derived from a female donor with ankylosing spondylitis or in good health (not recorded which). CDR3 in DNA: TGCAGCGTTGTTCGCACAGATACGCAGTATTTT. It translates to CSVVRTDTQYF.